A single sample is the source of the 27 T cell receptor beta chains below, sequenced in a study of T cell responses to AZD1222 COVID-19 vaccine. The table came from immunoSEQ multiplex PCR; TCRdb's copy has only in-frame clones and leaves some out. The sample holds approximately 150,000 clones, 90% to 95% seen once. This specimen was peripheral blood, taken on day 0 of AZD1222 vaccination. The source of these receptors is an adult in good health.

The chain links TRBV6-5 to TRBJ1-4, with 10 bases fitting TRBD1. The CDR3 length is 13 residues. Germline V gene lookup returns CDR1 MNHEY and CDR2 SVGAGI. Losses at the gene ends were 6 bases for V and 8 bases for J; bases not matched to a gene: 3. The CDR3, as DNA: TGTGCCAGCAGAGGACAGGGGGGAGAAAAACTGTTTTTT. This gives the protein CASRGQGGEKLFF.

The chain couples TRBV11-3 to TRBJ2-3, with 9 nucleotides matching TRBD1. CDR1 is SGHNT and CDR2 is YENEEA in the germline V gene. Losses at the gene ends were 5 bases for V and 2 bases for J; bases not matched to a gene: 5. The CDR3 is 15 amino acids. CDR3 in DNA: TGTGCCAGCAGCCCGGGACAGGGTACCACAGATACGCAGTATTTT. Translation: CASSPGQGTTDTQYF.

J is TRBJ2-1 and V is TRBV11-2, with 9 positions matching TRBD2. The germline V gene has CDR1 SGHAT and CDR2 FQNNGV. This CDR3 has 17 residues. The trim removed 1 base at V and 6 bases at J, leaving 10 bases unmatched. DNA of the CDR3: TGTGCCAGCAGCTTAGTGCCCACCGGCGGGGGGGTCAATGAGCAGTTCTTC. Protein sequence: CASSLVPTGGGVNEQFF. Full variable domain (outside the CDR3, taken from reference TRBV11-2 and TRBJ2-1): EAGVAQSPRYKIIEKRQSVAFWCNPISGHATLYWYQQILGQGPKLLIQFQNNGVVDDSQLPKDRFSAERLKGVDSTLKIQPAKLEDSAVYLCASSLVPTGGGVNEQFFGPGTRLTVL.

The chain combines TRBV6-1 with TRBJ1-5; D call uncertain. V was clipped by 1 base and J by 6 bases, with 10 bases between them. There are 14 residues in the CDR3. Germline lookup yields CDR1 MNHNS and CDR2 SASEGT. The CDR3 here is CASSEVGVGQPQHF. The CDR3 coding sequence is TGTGCCAGCAGTGAAGTCGGGGTAGGTCAGCCCCAGCATTTT.

This chain links TRBV9 with TRBJ2-1; no firm D call. The CDR3 totals 14 residues. V was pared by 6 bases and J by 0 bases, with 10 bases between. CDR1 and CDR2 (germline): SGDLS, YYNGEE. Here the CDR3 reads CASTGVGSYNEQFF. The CDR3 bases are TGTGCCAGCACCGGAGTGGGCTCCTACAATGAGCAGTTCTTC.

The chain joins TRBV5-5 to TRBJ2-3; D gene unclear. The CDR3 contains 15 residues. V lost 0 bases and J lost 1, with 9 bases in between. Germline V CDR1 and CDR2: SGHKS, YYEKEE (reference sequence). The CDR3 bases are TGTGCCAGCAGCTTGGCTGCGGACCGCACAGATACGCAGTATTTT. Protein sequence: CASSLAADRTDTQYF. The full variable domain, rest sourced from reference TRBV5-5 and TRBJ2-3, is DAGVTQSPTHLIKTRGQQVTLRCSPISGHKSVSWYQQVLGQGPQFIFQYYEKEERGRGNFPDRFSARQFPNYSSELNVNALLLGDSALYLCASSLAADRTDTQYFGPGTRLTVL.

This sequence joins TRBV3-1 (or the pseudogene TRBV3-2) and TRBJ1-6, with 7 bases fitting TRBD1. CDR1 and CDR2 (germline): LGHDT, YNNKEL (reference sequence). V shed 3 bases and J 0 bases; nucleotides not matched to a gene: 2. CDR3 length: 16 amino acids. CDR3 DNA sequence: TGTGCCAGCAGCCAGGGGGACAGCTCCTATAATTCACCCCTCCACTTT. Protein: CASSQGDSSYNSPLHF.

This chain uses TRBV10-3 with TRBJ2-1; the match to TRBD2 covers 7 bases. The length of the CDR3 is 13 residues. Germline values: CDR1 ENHRY, CDR2 SYGVKD. V trimming: 8 bases; J trimming: 3 bases; junction bases outside the gene matches: 4. CDR3 sequence: CAIAGEYYNEQFF. As DNA, the CDR3 is TGTGCCATCGCGGGGGAGTACTACAATGAGCAGTTCTTC.

This chain joins TRBV19 and TRBJ1-2; 8 bases are shared with TRBD1. Looked up from germline, CDR1 is LNHDA and CDR2 is SQIVND (reference sequence). The CDR3 is made up of 17 amino acids. V trimming: 5 bases; J trimming: 0 bases; junction bases outside the gene matches: 11. The CDR3 sequence is CASSLPGQVRTNYGYTF. The CDR3 DNA reads TGTGCCAGTAGTCTTCCGGGACAGGTGAGGACTAACTATGGCTACACCTTC.

The table lists this clone with a few counts. The chain joins TRBV7-3 to TRBJ2-2; 7 bases line up with TRBD1. After removal of 7 bases from V and 1 base from J, the junction contained 9 bases not matched to a gene. Germline V CDR1 and CDR2: SGHTA, FQGTGA. The CDR3 sequence is 16 residues long. The CDR3 bases are TGTGCCAGCACCAAGACAGGGCTAAAGAACACCGGGGAGCTGTTTTTT. This codes for CASTKTGLKNTGELFF.

The chain recombines TRBV2 with TRBJ1-6; TRBD1 aligns across 7 bases. The CDR3 contains 16 residues. The junction had 6 bases not matched to a gene; V was cut back by 7 bases and J by 0 bases. Germline values: CDR1 SNHLY, CDR2 FYNNEI. The CDR3 loop reads CASTQTGSSYNSPLHF. The CDR3, as DNA: TGTGCCAGCACCCAGACAGGGAGCTCCTATAATTCACCCCTCCACTTT.

The chain carries TRBV3-1 (or the pseudogene TRBV3-2) and TRBJ1-6; D is undetermined. The CDR3 loop spans 13 amino acids. The V gene lost 8 bases and the J gene lost 5 bases, with 10 bases spanning the gap. From germline, CDR1 is LGHDT and CDR2 YNNKEL (reference sequence). This chain's CDR3 is CASGVFNNSPLHF. The CDR3 nucleotides are TGTGCCAGCGGGGTGTTTAATAATTCACCCCTCCACTTT.

V gene TRBV7-2 combines with J gene TRBJ1-2, with TRBD1 matching over 10 bases. Unmatched junction bases numbered 9, after V lost 7 bases and J lost 7 bases. The CDR3 has 14 amino acids. Germline CDR1 SGHTA, CDR2 FQGNSA. CDR3 in DNA: TGTGCCAGCACCTCGGGGACAGGGGCTATTGGCTACACCTTC. This sequence encodes CASTSGTGAIGYTF.

The chain carries TRBV7-2 and TRBJ2-1, with a weak D call TRBD2 (6 bases). Germline values: CDR1 SGHTA, CDR2 FQGNSA. The CDR3 runs 15 residues. Trimming cost V 1 base and J 4 bases, with 11 bases left between them. CDR3 DNA: TGTGCCAGCAGCTTAGGGCTAGCGCTTTACAATGAGCAGTTCTTC. Translation gives CASSLGLALYNEQFF.

The chain links TRBV19 to TRBJ2-2, with TRBD2 matching 9 bases. The V gene's germline CDR1 is LNHDA and CDR2 SQIVND (reference sequence). The CDR3 has 16 residues. V lost 4 bases to trimming and J lost 4 bases; unmatched junction nucleotides: 7. The CDR3: CASSRIAGEVTGELFF. CDR3 coding DNA: TGTGCCAGTAGTAGGATAGCGGGAGAAGTCACCGGGGAGCTGTTTTTT.

The table lists this clone with a count of one. This chain connects TRBV5-6 to TRBJ1-2; D remains unclear. From germline, CDR1 is SGHDT and CDR2 YYEEEE. The V end lost 4 bases, the J end lost 2 bases, and 12 bases lay between the germline ends. This CDR3 has 14 residues. As DNA, the CDR3 is TGTGCCAGCAGCGCGGACCCGCAAAACTATGGCTACACCTTC. This encodes CASSADPQNYGYTF.

The rearrangement joins TRBV5-1 to TRBJ1-2, with D perhaps TRBD1 (5 bases). CDR1 is SGHRS, CDR2 YFSETQ, per germline. The CDR3 covers 11 residues. Trimming took 10 bases from V and 8 from J, leaving 15 bases between them. CDR3 sequence: CASGTHGGYTF. The CDR3, as DNA: TGCGCCTCCGGGACCCACGGGGGCTACACCTTC. The whole variable domain, remainder taken from reference TRBV5-1 and TRBJ1-2, is KAGVTQTPRYLIKTRGQQVTLSCSPISGHRSVSWYQQTPGQGLQFLFEYFSETQRNKGNFPGRFSGRQFSNSRSEMNVSTLELGDSALYLCASGTHGGYTFGSGTRLTVV.

The chain is built from TRBV5-5 and TRBJ2-1; perhaps TRBD1 as D (6 bases). This CDR3 has 17 residues. CDR1 is SGHKS and CDR2 is YYEKEE in the germline V gene (reference sequence). Trimming removed 2 bases at V and 0 bases at J, with 15 bases between. The CDR3 reads CASSLGPRGGSYNEQFF. CDR3 nucleotides: TGTGCCAGCAGCTTAGGACCTCGAGGGGGCTCCTACAATGAGCAGTTCTTC. The whole variable domain, remainder taken from reference TRBV5-5 and TRBJ2-1, is DAGVTQSPTHLIKTRGQQVTLRCSPISGHKSVSWYQQVLGQGPQFIFQYYEKEERGRGNFPDRFSARQFPNYSSELNVNALLLGDSALYLCASSLGPRGGSYNEQFFGPGTRLTVL.

This clone came up once. The chain has TRBV18 and TRBJ1-2, with D possibly TRBD1 on 6 matching bases. The V gene lost 6 bases and the J gene lost 2 bases, with 19 bases spanning the gap. The CDR3 has 16 residues. The germline gives CDR1 KGHSH, CDR2 LQKENI. The CDR3 sequence: CASSLSGTNPNYGYTF. In DNA form, the CDR3 reads TGTGCCAGCTCCCTATCCGGGACAAATCCGAACTATGGCTACACCTTC.

The chain carries TRBV21-1 and TRBJ2-7; the DNA was not compared with TRBD1, the D call given in the table. TRBV21-1 is an annotated pseudogene. This CDR3 has 14 amino acids. CDR3 amino acids: CASSMGQGNYEQYF. As DNA, the CDR3 is TGTGCCAGCAGCATGGGACAGGGGAACTACGAGCAGTACTTC.

This chain joins TRBV4-3 and TRBJ1-4; possibly TRBD1 for D (6 bases). Per the germline V gene, CDR1 is LGHNA and CDR2 is YSLEER. The CDR3 sequence is 15 residues long. V was cut by 6 bases and J by 3 bases, with 14 bases left in between. In nucleotides, the CDR3 is TGCGCCAGCAGAACTAGGGGGGCAGCTAATGAAAAACTGTTTTTT. This gives the protein CASRTRGAANEKLFF.

V usage is TRBV19 and J usage is TRBJ2-3; D not resolved. Trimming pared 9 bases from V and 8 bases from J, leaving 18 bases between. The CDR3 loop spans 13 amino acids. CDR1 is LNHDA, CDR2 SQIVND, per germline (reference sequence). The CDR3 region has the DNA TGTGCCAGCACCGACCCGTTAGAGTCTACGCAGTATTTT. Translated: CASTDPLESTQYF.

The CDR3 reads CAWSKLQGENSPLHF. The CDR3 DNA sequence: TGTGCCTGGAGTAAATTACAGGGGGAGAATTCACCCCTCCACTTT. V usage is TRBV30 and J usage is TRBJ1-6; 8 positions agree with TRBD1. The CDR3 loop spans 15 amino acids. V lost 2 bases, J lost 7 bases, and 7 bases stayed unmatched. CDR1 GTSNPN and CDR2 SVGIG come from the germline V gene (reference sequence).

The rearrangement links TRBV11-3 to TRBJ2-5; maybe TRBD2 (6 bases). Germline CDR1 reads SGHNT; CDR2 reads YENEEA. Trimming pared 1 base from V and 1 base from J, leaving 10 bases between. This CDR3 is 15 amino acids long. Here the CDR3 reads CASSLVTGVQETQYF. The CDR3 DNA reads as TGTGCCAGCAGCTTAGTAACGGGAGTCCAAGAGACCCAGTACTTC.

This chain uses TRBV7-2 with TRBJ2-3; unclear D gene. CDR3 length: 13 residues. Per the germline V gene, CDR1 is SGHTA and CDR2 is FQGNSA. The V and J ends lost 5 bases and 0 bases respectively, with 6 bases between them. CDR3 DNA sequence: TGTGCCAGCAGCCCGGCGAGCACAGATACGCAGTATTTT. This codes for CASSPASTDTQYF.

This clone has just one count. This chain links TRBV7-8 with TRBJ1-5, with a tentative D call TRBD1 (5 bases). The CDR3 sequence is 16 residues long. CDR1 is SGHVS, CDR2 FQNEAQ, per germline. Trimming removed 4 bases from V and 1 base from J, with 14 bases in between. CDR3 DNA sequence: TGTGCCAGCAGCTCCTCCGGGACGGGAAGCAATCAGCCCCAGCATTTT. This encodes CASSSSGTGSNQPQHF. The full variable domain, completed using reference TRBV7-8 and TRBJ1-5, is GAGVSQSPRYKVAKRGQDVALRCDPISGHVSLFWYQQALGQGPEFLTYFQNEAQLDKSGLPSDRFFAERPEGSVSTLKIQRTQQEDSAVYLCASSSSGTGSNQPQHFGDGTRLSIL.

The chain couples TRBV19 to TRBJ2-3; 11 nucleotides match TRBD2. Germline V gene lookup returns CDR1 LNHDA and CDR2 SQIVND (reference sequence). The CDR3 runs to 16 residues. V dropped 5 bases and J dropped 5; count of bases not matched to a gene: 9. CDR3 protein: CASSFLAGGVGDTQYF. The CDR3 coding sequence is TGTGCCAGTAGTTTCCTAGCGGGAGGCGTAGGAGATACGCAGTATTTT.